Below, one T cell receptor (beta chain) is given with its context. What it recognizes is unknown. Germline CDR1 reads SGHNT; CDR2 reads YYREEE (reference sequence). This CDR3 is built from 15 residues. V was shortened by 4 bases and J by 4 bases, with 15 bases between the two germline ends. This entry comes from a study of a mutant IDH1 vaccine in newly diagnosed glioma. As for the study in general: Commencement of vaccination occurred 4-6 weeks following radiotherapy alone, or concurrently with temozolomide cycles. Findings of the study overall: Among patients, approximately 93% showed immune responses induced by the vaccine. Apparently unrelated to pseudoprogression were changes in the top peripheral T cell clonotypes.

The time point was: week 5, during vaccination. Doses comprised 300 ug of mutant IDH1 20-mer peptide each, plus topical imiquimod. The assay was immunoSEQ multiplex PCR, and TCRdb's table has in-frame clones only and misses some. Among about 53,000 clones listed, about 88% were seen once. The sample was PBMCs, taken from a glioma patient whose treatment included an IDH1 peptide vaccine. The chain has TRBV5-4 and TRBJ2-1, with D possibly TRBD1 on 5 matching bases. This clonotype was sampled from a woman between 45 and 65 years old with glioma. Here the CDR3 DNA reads TGTGCCAGCAGCCCGTCGAACCAGGGATACAATGAGCAGTTCTTC. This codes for CASSPSNQGYNEQFF.